The 32 T cell receptor beta chains presented below share a single source sample, sequenced in a study of T cell responses to AZD1222 COVID-19 vaccine. The repertoire was sequenced with immunoSEQ multiplex PCR; TCRdb's copy has only in-frame clones and lacks some. The sample has 140,000 to 150,000 clones, about nine tenths seen once. The source material was peripheral blood, sampled on day 0 of AZD1222 vaccination. All receptors derive from an adult in good health.

J is TRBJ2-7 and V is TRBV6-1, with D unresolved. The V end was cut by 1 base, the J end by 0 bases, with 7 bases between. The CDR3 has 14 residues. Germline V lookup: CDR1 MNHNS, CDR2 SASEGT. The CDR3 DNA reads as TGTGCCAGCAGTGAAGACACCCTCTCCTACGAGCAGTACTTC. Its translation is CASSEDTLSYEQYF.

This rearrangement joins TRBV10-1 to TRBJ2-7; D is unresolved. The V gene's germline CDR1 is WNHNN and CDR2 SYGVQD (reference sequence). V was cut by 5 bases and J by 2 bases, with 7 bases left in between. The CDR3 loop spans 12 amino acids. CDR3 sequence (DNA): TGCGCCAGCAGTCCCGGCCCCTACGAGCAGTACTTC. Translating gives CASSPGPYEQYF.

The rearrangement uses TRBV18 and TRBJ2-5; 13 nucleotides align to TRBD2. This CDR3 is 21 amino acids long. Losses at the gene ends were 3 bases for V and 2 bases for J; bases not matched to a gene: 18. Germline V gives CDR1 KGHSH, CDR2 LQKENI. CDR3 loop: CASSPRFFGTSGTWGQETQYF. CDR3 sequence (DNA): TGTGCCAGCTCACCCAGATTCTTTGGGACTAGCGGGACTTGGGGACAAGAGACCCAGTACTTC.

The chain is built from TRBV5-6 and TRBJ1-4, with D perhaps matching TRBD1 (6 bases). With 3 bases removed from V and 5 bases from J, the gap between germline ends came to 11 bases. The CDR3 extends over 14 amino acids. Germline-derived CDR1 and CDR2 are SGHDT and YYEEEE. The CDR3 reads CASSSQGRNEKLFF. The CDR3 DNA reads TGTGCCAGCAGCTCACAGGGACGGAATGAAAAACTGTTTTTT.

The CDR3 is CASSLRGAPNTEAFF. In DNA, the CDR3 is TGTGCCAGTAGTCTCAGGGGGGCGCCGAACACTGAAGCTTTCTTT. The rearrangement uses TRBV19 and TRBJ1-1, with TRBD1 matching over 7 bases. The trim removed 5 bases at V and 1 base at J, leaving 7 bases unmatched. CDR3 size: 15 residues. CDR1 and CDR2 (germline): LNHDA, SQIVND (reference sequence).

V gene TRBV5-4 combines with J gene TRBJ2-5; 7 bases are shared with TRBD2. V trimming: 4 bases; J trimming: 5 bases; junction bases outside the gene matches: 8. Germline V gene sequence: CDR1 SGHNT, CDR2 YYREEE (reference sequence). The CDR3 totals 14 residues. This chain's CDR3 is CASSLASGRETQYF. The CDR3 region has the DNA TGTGCCAGCAGCCTAGCTAGCGGTCGGGAGACCCAGTACTTC.

The chain has TRBV7-9 and TRBJ1-1; D is perhaps TRBD1 (6 bases). The CDR3 length is 14 residues. V shed 5 bases and J shed 0 bases, with 10 bases lying between them. The germline V gene has CDR1 SEHNR and CDR2 FQNEAQ (reference sequence). The CDR3 DNA reads as TGTGCCAGCAGCCAGGGGCTTTTGAACACTGAAGCTTTCTTT. Translated: CASSQGLLNTEAFF.

The chain carries TRBV9 and TRBJ2-5; the match to TRBD2 covers 10 bases. This CDR3 contains 16 residues. Trimming cost V 0 bases and J 5 bases; bases outside gene matches: 7. Germline CDR1 SGDLS, CDR2 YYNGEE. CDR3: CASSVARLAGVETQYF. For the CDR3, the DNA is TGTGCCAGCAGCGTAGCCAGGCTAGCGGGAGTCGAGACCCAGTACTTC.

The gene calls are TRBV7-9 and TRBJ1-3, with 7 bases identical to TRBD1. The germline V gene encodes CDR1 SEHNR and CDR2 FQNEAQ (reference sequence). This CDR3 contains 14 residues. Trimming took 5 bases from V and 4 from J; bases not matched to a gene: 5. Here the CDR3 reads CASSEQGGGNTIYF. DNA for the CDR3: TGTGCCAGCAGCGAGCAGGGGGGAGGAAACACCATATATTTT.

The genes are TRBV5-1 and TRBJ2-1; 8 nucleotides align to TRBD2. Per the germline V gene, CDR1 is SGHRS and CDR2 is YFSETQ. The CDR3 extends over 15 amino acids. V dropped 5 bases and J dropped 6; count of bases not matched to a gene: 10. CDR3 coding DNA: TGCGCCAGCAGGCCCCCGGGACTAGAAGCCAATGAGCAGTTCTTC. Its protein is CASRPPGLEANEQFF.

This clone was seen more than once but under ten times. CDR3 sequence (DNA): TGTGCCAGTAGTATAGAGACCTGGACAGGGTTAAGTGAAAAACTGTTTTTT. Protein product: CASSIETWTGLSEKLFF. The chain employs TRBV19 and TRBJ1-4; 8 bases line up with TRBD1. V lost 0 bases to trimming and J lost 7 bases; unmatched junction nucleotides: 10. The V gene's germline CDR1 is LNHDA and CDR2 SQIVND (reference sequence). This CDR3 region has 17 residues.

The V gene is TRBV28, the J gene TRBJ2-7; 8 nucleotides line up with TRBD2. V shed 6 bases, J shed 5 bases, and the junction held 12 bases outside the gene matches. The CDR3 covers 15 residues. Per germline, CDR1 MDHEN and CDR2 SYDVKM. CDR3 sequence reads: CASSPWAGGGDEQYF. The CDR3 DNA reads TGTGCCAGCAGCCCCTGGGCGGGAGGAGGAGACGAGCAGTACTTC.

The gene calls are TRBV3-1 (or the pseudogene TRBV3-2) and TRBJ2-1; 12 bases map to TRBD2. Germline assignment: CDR1 LGHDT and CDR2 YNNKEL (reference sequence). This CDR3 region has 15 residues. V lost 5 bases to trimming and J lost 4 bases; unmatched junction nucleotides: 3. The CDR3 DNA sequence: TGTGCCAGCAGCAAAGGACTAGCGGGGTACAATGAGCAGTTCTTC. It specifies CASSKGLAGYNEQFF.

In this sample, this clone turned up a few times. V gene TRBV28 combines with J gene TRBJ1-2; perhaps TRBD1 as D (6 bases). In germline, CDR1 is MDHEN, CDR2 SYDVKM. The germline V and J ends were trimmed by 4 bases and 4 bases, with 16 bases remaining between them. CDR3 length: 15 residues. CDR3 nucleotide sequence: TGTGCCAGCAGTTCAACCCCCACAGGGACCTATGGCTACACCTTC. Residues: CASSSTPTGTYGYTF.

V and J are TRBV19 and TRBJ1-2; unclear D gene. Trimming stripped 1 base from V and 4 bases from J, with 10 bases between. CDR1 is LNHDA, CDR2 SQIVND, per germline (reference sequence). The CDR3 length is 14 residues. CDR3 nucleotides: TGTGCCAGTAGTATAGGAACGGGGATCTATGGCTACACCTTC. This gives the protein CASSIGTGIYGYTF.

The chain has TRBV6-5 and TRBJ1-4; the D gene is possibly TRBD1 (6 bases). The germline gives CDR1 MNHEY, CDR2 SVGAGI. Trimming stripped 6 bases from V and 10 bases from J, with 15 bases between. The CDR3 totals 13 residues. The CDR3 DNA reads TGTGCCAGCAGGGCAGGGGACTTAGGAAAACTGTTTTTT. This encodes CASRAGDLGKLFF.

The chain employs TRBV11-2 and TRBJ2-5; D gene uncertain. CDR3 length equals 12 residues. CDR1 and CDR2 (germline): SGHAT, FQNNGV. Trimming removed 5 bases from V and 5 bases from J, with 9 bases in between. The CDR3 loop reads CASSDSGETQYF. Written as DNA, the CDR3 is TGTGCCAGCAGCGATTCCGGGGAGACCCAGTACTTC.

The rearrangement uses TRBV12-3 or TRBV12-4 and TRBJ2-1; a possible D gene is TRBD2 (5 bases). The CDR3 is 13 residues long. Trimming cost V 3 bases and J 8 bases, with 11 bases left between them. The DNA of the CDR3 is TGTGCCAGCAGTTTCTGGGGAGAGGATGAGCAGTTCTTC. Its translation: CASSFWGEDEQFF.

The CDR3 is CASRRTSGSSYEQYF. Here the CDR3 DNA reads TGTGCCAGTCGCCGGACTAGCGGGAGCAGCTACGAGCAGTACTTC. The genes are TRBV27 and TRBJ2-7, with 13 bases that match TRBD2. The germline V gene has CDR1 MNHEY and CDR2 SMNVEV (reference sequence). V lost 9 bases, J lost 3 bases, and 8 bases stayed unmatched. The CDR3 runs 15 residues.

V usage is TRBV29-1 and J usage is TRBJ1-2; 7 nucleotides line up with TRBD1. V lost 4 bases and J lost 0; bases outside the gene matches: 8. Germline-derived CDR1 and CDR2 are SQVTM and ANQGSEA. This CDR3 is 15 amino acids long. CDR3 in amino acids: CSVVVDRLANYGYTF. The CDR3 DNA reads TGCAGCGTTGTAGTGGACAGGTTGGCTAACTATGGCTACACCTTC.

This clone came up once. The chain couples TRBV20-1 to TRBJ2-1; 8 nucleotides agree with TRBD2. The CDR3 runs 16 residues. Germline lookup yields CDR1 DFQATT and CDR2 SNEGSKA (reference sequence). V was pared by 3 bases and J by 3 bases, with 10 bases of the junction left unmatched. The CDR3 nucleotides are TGCAGTGCTAGTTCCCATGATAGCGGGGACTACAATGAGCAGTTCTTC. Translating gives CSASSHDSGDYNEQFF.

This clone was seen just once. The J gene is TRBJ2-5, the V gene TRBV7-3, with D unclear. CDR1 SGHTA and CDR2 FQGTGA come from the germline V gene. CDR3 size: 13 residues. V was cut by 1 base and J by 2 bases, with 5 bases left in between. The CDR3 spells CASSLSPQETQYF. CDR3 in DNA: TGTGCCAGCAGCTTAAGCCCGCAAGAGACCCAGTACTTC.

The V gene is TRBV13, the J gene TRBJ1-4; TRBD1 is a possible D gene (6 bases). The CDR3 consists of 16 residues. Germline V gene data show CDR1 as PRHDT and CDR2 as FYEKMQ (reference sequence). V shed 0 bases and J shed 3 bases, with 11 bases lying between them. The CDR3 protein is CASSLGGASANEKLFF. The CDR3 bases are TGTGCCAGCAGCTTAGGGGGGGCTTCAGCTAATGAAAAACTGTTTTTT.

The chain is built from TRBV28 and TRBJ1-1, with 8 bases aligning to TRBD1. V shed 6 bases and J 1 base; nucleotides not matched to a gene: 7. The CDR3 extends over 15 amino acids. Germline assignment: CDR1 MDHEN and CDR2 SYDVKM. Written as DNA, the CDR3 is TGTGCCAGCAGCGAGACCGGGACAGGGAACACTGAAGCTTTCTTT. Amino acids: CASSETGTGNTEAFF.

The CDR3 nucleotides read TGTGCCAGCAGCTTAGTCATCCGGGAGGCCCCCTACGAGCAGTACTTC. Amino acid sequence: CASSLVIREAPYEQYF. This chain uses TRBV7-2 with TRBJ2-7, with 7 bases that match TRBD2. Germline V gene sequence: CDR1 SGHTA, CDR2 FQGNSA. The CDR3 runs to 16 residues. V shed 1 base and J 2 bases; nucleotides not matched to a gene: 8.

The chain uses TRBV10-3 and TRBJ2-3; no reliable D call. CDR1 and CDR2 (germline): ENHRY, SYGVKD. V lost 4 bases and J lost 0, with 11 bases in between. This CDR3 region has 15 residues. The CDR3 bases are TGTGCCATCAGTGGGTTCGCGGCGAGCACAGATACGCAGTATTTT. This translates into CAISGFAASTDTQYF.

V usage is TRBV5-6 and J usage is TRBJ1-1; no clear D. Trimming shortened V by 1 base and J by 1 base, and 14 bases separated the two germline ends. Looked up from germline, CDR1 is SGHDT and CDR2 is YYEEEE. The CDR3 sequence is 16 residues long. This CDR3 is CASSLIGFPSNTEAFF. The CDR3, as DNA: TGTGCCAGCAGCTTGATCGGGTTCCCATCGAACACTGAAGCTTTCTTT.

The chain joins TRBV5-1 to TRBJ1-4; a weak D match, TRBD1 (5 bases). CDR3 length: 15 residues. CDR1 SGHRS and CDR2 YFSETQ come from the germline V gene. V gave up 6 bases and J gave up 0 bases, with 12 bases separating them. CDR3 loop: CASKPDSATNEKLFF. DNA for the CDR3: TGCGCCAGCAAACCCGACAGTGCAACTAATGAAAAACTGTTTTTT.

The chain links TRBV7-8 to TRBJ1-5; tentatively, D is TRBD1 (6 bases). This CDR3 is built from 15 residues. CDR1 is SGHVS and CDR2 is FQNEAQ in the germline V gene. With 5 bases removed from V and 8 bases from J, the gap between germline ends came to 19 bases. CDR3 bases: TGTGCCAGCAGCCGCGACAGGACGCGGCTTGAGCCCCAGCATTTT. Protein product: CASSRDRTRLEPQHF.

This chain uses TRBV6-5 with TRBJ2-1; D is uncertain. Germline CDR1 is MNHEY and CDR2 is SVGAGI. This CDR3 region has 12 residues. Between the trimmed V and J ends, which lost 9 bases and 3 bases, there was a span of 9 bases. CDR3 protein: CASRTDYNEQFF. The DNA for the CDR3 is TGTGCCAGTCGAACAGACTACAATGAGCAGTTCTTC.

This clone was seen only once. The V gene is TRBV9, the J gene TRBJ1-3; no clear D gene. V was cut by 0 bases and J by 4 bases, with 14 bases left in between. The CDR3 runs 16 residues. The V gene's germline CDR1 is SGDLS and CDR2 YYNGEE. The CDR3 region has the DNA TGTGCCAGCAGCGTAGAGGGCAGTTTTGTGGGAAACACCATATATTTT. It yields the protein CASSVEGSFVGNTIYF.

The chain is built from TRBV6-5 and TRBJ2-7; weak D call: TRBD1 (6 bases). Trimming cost V 8 bases and J 0 bases, with 14 bases left between them. The CDR3 sequence is 14 residues long. Per the germline V gene, CDR1 is MNHEY and CDR2 is SVGAGI. CDR3: CASELRQVSYEQYF. The DNA for the CDR3 is TGTGCCAGCGAGCTGCGACAGGTCTCCTACGAGCAGTACTTC.